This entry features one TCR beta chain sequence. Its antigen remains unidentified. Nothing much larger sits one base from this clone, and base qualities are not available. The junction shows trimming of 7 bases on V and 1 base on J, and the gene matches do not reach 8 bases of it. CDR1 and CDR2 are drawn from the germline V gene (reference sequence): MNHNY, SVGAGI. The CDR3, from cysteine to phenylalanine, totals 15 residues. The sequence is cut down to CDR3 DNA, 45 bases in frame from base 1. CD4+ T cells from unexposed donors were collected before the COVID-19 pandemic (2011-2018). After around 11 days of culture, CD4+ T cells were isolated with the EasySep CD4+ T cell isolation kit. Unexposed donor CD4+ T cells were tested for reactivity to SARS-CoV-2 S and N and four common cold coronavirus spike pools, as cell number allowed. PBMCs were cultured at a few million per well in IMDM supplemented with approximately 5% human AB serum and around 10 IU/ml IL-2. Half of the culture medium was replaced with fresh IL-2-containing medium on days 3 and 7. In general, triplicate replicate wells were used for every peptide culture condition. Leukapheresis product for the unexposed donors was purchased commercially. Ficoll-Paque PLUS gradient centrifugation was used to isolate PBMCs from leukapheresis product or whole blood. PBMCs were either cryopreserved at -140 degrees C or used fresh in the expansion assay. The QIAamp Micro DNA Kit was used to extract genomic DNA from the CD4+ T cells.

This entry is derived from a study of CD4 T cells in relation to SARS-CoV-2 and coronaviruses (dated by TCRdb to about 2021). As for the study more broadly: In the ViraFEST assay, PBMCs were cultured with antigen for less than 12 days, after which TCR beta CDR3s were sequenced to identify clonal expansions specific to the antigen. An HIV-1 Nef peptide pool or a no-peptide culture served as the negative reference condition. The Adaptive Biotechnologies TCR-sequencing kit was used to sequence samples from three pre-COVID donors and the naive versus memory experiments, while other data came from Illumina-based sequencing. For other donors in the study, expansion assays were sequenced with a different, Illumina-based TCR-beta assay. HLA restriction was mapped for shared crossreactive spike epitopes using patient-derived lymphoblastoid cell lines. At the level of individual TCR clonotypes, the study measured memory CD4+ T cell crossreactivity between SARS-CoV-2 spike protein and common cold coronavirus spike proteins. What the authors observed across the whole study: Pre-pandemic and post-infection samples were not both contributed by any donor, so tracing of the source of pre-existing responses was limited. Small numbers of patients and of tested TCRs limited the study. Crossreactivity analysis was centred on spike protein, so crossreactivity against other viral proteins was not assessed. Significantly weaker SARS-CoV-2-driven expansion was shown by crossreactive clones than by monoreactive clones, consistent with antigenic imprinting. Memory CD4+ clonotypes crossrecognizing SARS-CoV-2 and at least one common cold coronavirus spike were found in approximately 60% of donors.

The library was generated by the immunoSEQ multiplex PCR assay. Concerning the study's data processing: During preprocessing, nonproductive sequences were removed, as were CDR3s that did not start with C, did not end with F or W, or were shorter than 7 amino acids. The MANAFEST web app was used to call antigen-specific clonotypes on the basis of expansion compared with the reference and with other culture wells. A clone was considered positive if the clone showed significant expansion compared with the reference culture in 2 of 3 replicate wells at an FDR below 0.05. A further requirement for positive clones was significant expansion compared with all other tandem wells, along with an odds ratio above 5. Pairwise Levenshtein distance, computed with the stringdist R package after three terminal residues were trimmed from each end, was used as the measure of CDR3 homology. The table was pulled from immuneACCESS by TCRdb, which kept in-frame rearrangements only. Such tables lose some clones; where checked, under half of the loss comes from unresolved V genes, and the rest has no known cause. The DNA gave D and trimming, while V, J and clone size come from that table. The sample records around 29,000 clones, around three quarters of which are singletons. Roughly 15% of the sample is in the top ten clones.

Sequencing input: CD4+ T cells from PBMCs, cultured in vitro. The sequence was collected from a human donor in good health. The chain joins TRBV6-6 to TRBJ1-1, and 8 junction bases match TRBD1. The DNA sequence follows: TGTGCCAGCATTAAAGGACAGGGCGGGAACACTGAAGCTTTCTTT. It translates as CASIKGQGGNTEAFF.